This T cell receptor (beta chain) was sequenced during a study of blood T cell repertoires in COVID-19. Assay used: immunoSEQ multiplex PCR; TCRdb lists only in-frame clones, some missing. Here the sample spans about 250,000 clones, nearly 90% being singletons. The CDR3 runs 14 residues. Germline V gives CDR1 LGHDT, CDR2 YNNKEL (reference sequence). V shed 4 bases and J shed 3 bases, with 12 bases lying between them. The specimen sequenced was peripheral blood. J is TRBJ1-2 and V is TRBV3-1 (or the pseudogene TRBV3-2); no firm D call. The sequence came from a man younger than 35 with active or convalescent COVID-19. The CDR3 spells CASSPVFEDYGYTF. The CDR3 DNA is TGTGCCAGCAGCCCGGTGTTCGAGGACTATGGCTACACCTTC.